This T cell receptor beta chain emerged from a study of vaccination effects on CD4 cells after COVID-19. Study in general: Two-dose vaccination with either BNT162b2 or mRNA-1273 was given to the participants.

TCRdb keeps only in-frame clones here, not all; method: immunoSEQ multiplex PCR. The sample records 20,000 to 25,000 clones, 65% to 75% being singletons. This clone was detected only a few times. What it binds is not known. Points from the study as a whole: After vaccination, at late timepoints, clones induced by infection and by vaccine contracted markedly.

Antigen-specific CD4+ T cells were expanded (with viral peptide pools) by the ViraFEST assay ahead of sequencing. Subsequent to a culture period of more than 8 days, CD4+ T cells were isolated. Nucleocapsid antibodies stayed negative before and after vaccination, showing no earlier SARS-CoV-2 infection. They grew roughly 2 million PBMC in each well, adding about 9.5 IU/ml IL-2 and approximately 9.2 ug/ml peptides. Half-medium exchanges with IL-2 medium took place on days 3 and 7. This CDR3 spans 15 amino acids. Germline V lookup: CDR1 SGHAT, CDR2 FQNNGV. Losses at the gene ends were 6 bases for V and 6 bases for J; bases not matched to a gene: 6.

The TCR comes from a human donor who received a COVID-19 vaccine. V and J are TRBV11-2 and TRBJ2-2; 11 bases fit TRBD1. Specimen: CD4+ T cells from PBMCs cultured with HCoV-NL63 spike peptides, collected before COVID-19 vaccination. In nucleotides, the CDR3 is TGTGCCAGCAGACGCCCGGGACAGGGGGCCGGGGAGCTGTTTTTT. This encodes CASRRPGQGAGELFF. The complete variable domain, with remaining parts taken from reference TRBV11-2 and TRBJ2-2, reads EAGVAQSPRYKIIEKRQSVAFWCNPISGHATLYWYQQILGQGPKLLIQFQNNGVVDDSQLPKDRFSAERLKGVDSTLKIQPAKLEDSAVYLCASRRPGQGAGELFFGEGSRLTVL.